This T cell receptor (beta chain) was sequenced for a study of shared clonotypes between healthy human individuals. Study background: Researchers drew samples from a couple of women and three men aged 18 to 49.

Each cell subset's genomic DNA was divided evenly among several immunoSEQ plates. The authors loaded 150 to 250 ng DNA, 25,000 to 30,000 T cell genomes, into sorted-subset replicate PCRs. The method was immunoSEQ multiplex PCR; TCRdb's version includes in-frame clones alone and lacks a portion of them. Found here are over a million clones, around 76% of them singletons; the top ten hold around 1.5%. The CDR3 is made up of 16 amino acids. CDR1 and CDR2 from the germline V gene are MNHEY and SVGAGI. With 4 bases removed from V and 0 bases from J, the gap between germline ends came to 16 bases. This sequence joins TRBV6-5 and TRBJ2-7; D might be TRBD2 (5 bases). Material: memory CD4+ T cells sorted from blood. Subset noted: CD45RA-negative fraction. The sequence was obtained from a man aged 18-30 years in good health. DNA of the CDR3: TGTGCCAGCAGTTTCCTTCGCGGGTTCAGCTCCTACGAGCAGTACTTC. It yields the protein CASSFLRGFSSYEQYF.